These 10 T cell receptor beta chains originate from one sample sequenced in a study of identical twins. TCRdb analysed the 5' RACE reads with MiXCR anew, one entry per CDR3 protein. The sample has approximately 1.8 million distinct CDR3 sequences; roughly a third are singletons. Sequencing used cord blood. These receptors were collected from a newborn girl in good health.

There are a few counts of this clonotype. The chain links TRBV12-3 or TRBV12-4 to TRBJ1-3; D is unresolved. Trimming pared 0 bases from V and 4 bases from J, leaving 10 bases between. This CDR3 is 15 amino acids long. In nucleotides, the CDR3 is TGTGCCAGCAGTTTAGCGGGAAATGCCGGAAACACCATATATTTT. Its translation is CASSLAGNAGNTIYF.

The V gene is TRBV7-7, the J gene TRBJ2-2, with a possible D match to TRBD1 (6 bases). CDR1 and CDR2 from the germline V gene are SSHAT and FNYEAQ (reference sequence). The germline V and J ends were trimmed by 5 bases and 10 bases, with 11 bases remaining between them. The CDR3 is made up of 12 amino acids. CDR3 coding DNA: TGTGCCAGCAGCCGAGGGGGACAGGAGCTGTTTTTT. Its protein is CASSRGGQELFF.

The chain uses TRBV24-1 and TRBJ2-5; 8 nucleotides match TRBD1. Losses at the gene ends were 4 bases for V and 5 bases for J; bases not matched to a gene: 2. The CDR3 is 13 amino acids. Germline V gene sequence: CDR1 KGHDR, CDR2 SFDVKD. DNA for the CDR3: TGTGCCACCAGTGAGACAGGGGCTGAGACCCAGTACTTC. Translation: CATSETGAETQYF.

This clonotype occurred a few times. The chain is built from TRBV27 and TRBJ2-4; the match to TRBD1 covers 9 bases. Germline CDR1 reads MNHEY; CDR2 reads SMNVEV (reference sequence). The CDR3 sequence is 16 residues long. V trimming: 5 bases; J trimming: 3 bases; junction bases outside the gene matches: 8. CDR3 sequence: CASSPRQGVVKNIQYF. The CDR3, as DNA: TGTGCCAGCAGTCCTCGACAGGGGGTTGTCAAAAACATTCAGTACTTC.

The V and J genes are TRBV7-9 and TRBJ1-2, with no clear D. V shed 0 bases and J shed 8 bases, with 10 bases lying between them. The length of the CDR3 is 13 residues. The germline gives CDR1 SEHNR, CDR2 FQNEAQ (reference sequence). The CDR3 is CASSLARFGGYTF. As DNA, the CDR3 is TGTGCCAGCAGCTTAGCCAGGTTTGGGGGCTACACCTTC.

The chain has TRBV4-1 and TRBJ2-2; 7 positions agree with TRBD1. The CDR3 totals 14 residues. The V gene end was trimmed by 5 bases and the J gene end by 4 bases; junction bases not matched to a gene: 4. The germline V gene has CDR1 MGHRA and CDR2 YSYEKL. CDR3 bases: TGCGCCAGCAGCGCCGACAGGGTCACCGGGGAGCTGTTTTTT. Residues: CASSADRVTGELFF.

Regarding this clonotype: A much larger clone lies a single base off, so this may be a read error. CDR3 protein: CASRDSGKRNEQYF. The CDR3 DNA is TGTGCCAGCAGGGATTCGGGGAAGCGCAATGAGCAGTACTTC. The chain links TRBV12-3 or TRBV12-4 to TRBJ2-7; D is possibly TRBD2 (5 bases). V lost 6 bases, J lost 7 bases, and 19 bases lay in between. The CDR3 runs 14 residues.

Points on this clonotype: One base away lies a much larger clone, so this may be a sequencing read error. V is TRBV5-1 and J is TRBJ2-3; D gene ambiguous. Trimming shortened V by 0 bases and J by 1 base, and 9 bases separated the two germline ends. The CDR3 sequence is 15 residues long. The germline V gene encodes CDR1 SGHRS and CDR2 YFSETQ. The CDR3 coding sequence is TGCGCCAGCAGCTTGGACTGGGGTGGCACAGATACGCAGTATTTT. Residues: CASSLDWGGTDTQYF.

The sample holds many counts of this clonotype. CDR3 amino acids: CASSQERRTDTQYF. The CDR3 DNA reads TGTGCCAGCAGCCAAGAGCGACGCACAGATACGCAGTATTTT. The chain combines TRBV4-2 with TRBJ2-3; D unresolved. This CDR3 has 14 residues. Germline CDR1 LGHNA, CDR2 YNFKEQ. Trimming removed 0 bases from V and 1 base from J, with 5 bases in between.

This sequence joins TRBV20-1 and TRBJ2-4, with D possibly called TRBD1 or TRBD2 (5 bases each). From germline, CDR1 is DFQATT and CDR2 SNEGSKA (reference sequence). V was cut by 3 bases and J by 0 bases, with 12 bases left in between. The CDR3 has 15 residues. The CDR3 protein is CSASGDPRAKNIQYF. The CDR3 DNA reads as TGCAGTGCTAGTGGGGACCCTCGAGCCAAAAACATTCAGTACTTC.